This T cell receptor beta chain was documented in a study of OX40 agonist ivuxolimab in advanced cancers. Whole-study context: Two cutaneous melanoma patients and one hepatocellular carcinoma patient, three in all, had partial responses. Findings of the study overall: Researchers report that CD8+ T cells had, on average, more expanded clones than CD4+. Also showing low normalized T-cell clonal expansion were some of the nonresponders. The antigens recognized by the expanded peripheral T cells, that is their antigen specificity, were not determined.

Data came from immunoSEQ multiplex PCR; TCRdb stores just in-frame clones and leaves some out. Found here are about 76,000 clones, about 80% of them singletons; the top ten hold about 1.7%. This clone has a handful of counts. What it recognizes is unknown. Sequenced here: CD4+ or CD8+ T cells sorted from blood, sampled in a trial of the OX40 agonist ivuxolimab. This sequence was found in an adult with an advanced solid tumor such as melanoma, head and neck, liver or kidney cancer.

CDR3 sequence (DNA): TGTGCCAGCAGCCCGCGACCAGGACAGGGCAATCAGCCCCAGCATTTT. It specifies CASSPRPGQGNQPQHF. V and J are TRBV7-8 and TRBJ1-5, with 7 bases fitting TRBD1. Germline values: CDR1 SGHVS, CDR2 FQNEAQ. The CDR3 loop spans 16 amino acids. With 5 bases clipped from V and 2 bases from J, the junction kept 9 bases outside the gene matches.